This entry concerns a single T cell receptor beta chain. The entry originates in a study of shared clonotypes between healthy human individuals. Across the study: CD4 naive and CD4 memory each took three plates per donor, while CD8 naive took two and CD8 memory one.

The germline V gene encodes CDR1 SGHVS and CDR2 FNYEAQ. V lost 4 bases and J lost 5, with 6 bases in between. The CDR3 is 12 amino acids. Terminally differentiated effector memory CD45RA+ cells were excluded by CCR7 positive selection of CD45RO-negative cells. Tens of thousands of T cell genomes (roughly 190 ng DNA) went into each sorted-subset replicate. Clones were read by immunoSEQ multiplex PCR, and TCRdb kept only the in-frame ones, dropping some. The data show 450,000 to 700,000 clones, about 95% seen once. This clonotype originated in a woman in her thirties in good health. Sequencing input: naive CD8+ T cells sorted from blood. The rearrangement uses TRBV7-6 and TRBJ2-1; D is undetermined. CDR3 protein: CASSSSHNEQFF. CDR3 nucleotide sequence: TGTGCCAGCAGCTCGAGTCACAATGAGCAGTTCTTC.